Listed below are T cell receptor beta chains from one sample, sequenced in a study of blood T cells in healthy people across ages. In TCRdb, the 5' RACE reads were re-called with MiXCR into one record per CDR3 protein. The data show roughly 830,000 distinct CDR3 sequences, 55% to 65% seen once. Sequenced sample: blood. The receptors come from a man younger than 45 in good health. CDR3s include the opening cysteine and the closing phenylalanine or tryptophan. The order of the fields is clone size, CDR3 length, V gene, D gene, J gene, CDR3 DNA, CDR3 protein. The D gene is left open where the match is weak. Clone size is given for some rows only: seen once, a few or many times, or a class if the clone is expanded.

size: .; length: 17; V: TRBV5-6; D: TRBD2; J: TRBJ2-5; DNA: TGTGCCAGCAGCCCCGTCCGGGCGGGAGAGAGTTACAATGAGCAGTACTTC; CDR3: CASSPVRAGESYNEQYF
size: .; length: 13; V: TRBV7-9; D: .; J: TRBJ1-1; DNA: TGTGCCAGCAGCTTAGGGACAGTTAATGAAGCTTTCTTT; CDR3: CASSLGTVNEAFF
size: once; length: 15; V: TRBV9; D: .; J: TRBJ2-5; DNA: TGTGCCAGCAGCCCATACCAAGGGGCGGGAGAGACCCAGTACTTC; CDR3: CASSPYQGAGETQYF
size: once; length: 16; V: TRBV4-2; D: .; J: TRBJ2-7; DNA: TGTGCCAGCAGCCTAGTTGGGCCCCGTTCTCCCTACGAGCAGTACTTC; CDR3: CASSLVGPRSPYEQYF
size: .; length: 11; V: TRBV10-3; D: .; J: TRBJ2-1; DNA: TGTGCCATCAGTGAGGGACCGGACCCGTTCTTC; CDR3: CAISEGPDPFF
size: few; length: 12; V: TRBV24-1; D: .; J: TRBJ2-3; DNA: TGTGCCACCAGTGATCGGAGTTTGGGGCAGTATTTT; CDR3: CATSDRSLGQYF
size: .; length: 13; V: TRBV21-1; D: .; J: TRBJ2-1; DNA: TGTGCCAGCAGCAAAGGGGACCGCCCTGAGCAGTTCTTC; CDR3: CASSKGDRPEQFF
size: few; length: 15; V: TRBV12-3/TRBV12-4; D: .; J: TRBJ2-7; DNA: TGTGCCAGCAGTTTAGCGGGGGGCGGAGTCTACGAGCAGTACTTC; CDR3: CASSLAGGGVYEQYF
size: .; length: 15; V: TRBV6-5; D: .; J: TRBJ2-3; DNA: TGTGCCAGCAGTTACAGATACAGGGGCACAGATACGCAGTATTTT; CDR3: CASSYRYRGTDTQYF
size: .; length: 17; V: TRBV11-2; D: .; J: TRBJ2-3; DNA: TGTGCCAGCAGCTTAGAGGGAGGCGCATCTAGCACAGATACGCAGTATTTT; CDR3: CASSLEGGASSTDTQYF
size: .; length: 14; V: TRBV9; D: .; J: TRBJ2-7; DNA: TGTGCCAGCAGCGTAGCAGGGCGGTCCTACGAGCAGTACTTC; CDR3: CASSVAGRSYEQYF
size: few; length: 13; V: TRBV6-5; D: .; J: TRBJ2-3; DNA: TGTGCCAGCATGAGTGGGGCGGGAGATACGCAGTATTTT; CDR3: CASMSGAGDTQYF
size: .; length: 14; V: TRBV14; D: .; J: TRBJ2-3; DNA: TGTGCCAGCAGCCATATTAGAGCGACAGATACGCAGTATTTT; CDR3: CASSHIRATDTQYF
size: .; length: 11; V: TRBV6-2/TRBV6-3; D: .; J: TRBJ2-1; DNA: TGTGCCAGCAGGAAAGCTAATGAGCAGTTCTTC; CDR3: CASRKANEQFF
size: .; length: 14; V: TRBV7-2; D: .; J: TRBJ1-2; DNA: TGTGCCAGCAGCTTACTTCTAAGTAACTATGGCTACACCTTC; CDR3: CASSLLLSNYGYTF
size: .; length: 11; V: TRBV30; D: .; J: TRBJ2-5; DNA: TGTGCCTGGAGTGAGGGTGAGACCCAGTACTTC; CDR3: CAWSEGETQYF
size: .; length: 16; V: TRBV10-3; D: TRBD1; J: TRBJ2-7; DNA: TGTGCCATCAGCGAAAGGGGGCAGGGGAGTTCCTACGAGCAGTACTTC; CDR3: CAISERGQGSSYEQYF
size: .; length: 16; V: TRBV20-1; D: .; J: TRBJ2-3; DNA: TGCAGTGCTAGAGACCAGGGCCTTGGGAGCGCAGATACGCAGTATTTT; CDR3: CSARDQGLGSADTQYF
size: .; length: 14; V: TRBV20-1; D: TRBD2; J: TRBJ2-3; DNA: TGCAGTGCCCCACCTGCGGGGGGCGGGGATGCGCAGTATTTT; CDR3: CSAPPAGGGDAQYF
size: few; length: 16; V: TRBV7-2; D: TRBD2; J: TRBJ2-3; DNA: TGTGCCAGCAGTCTCCTAGCGGGGGCTGGCACAGATACGCAGTATTTT; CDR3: CASSLLAGAGTDTQYF
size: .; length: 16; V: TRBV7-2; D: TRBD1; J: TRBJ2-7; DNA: TGTGCCAGCAGCCCTACGTGGGGACAGGGGTCCTACGAGCAGTACTTC; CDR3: CASSPTWGQGSYEQYF
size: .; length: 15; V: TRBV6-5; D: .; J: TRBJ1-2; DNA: TGTGCCAGCAGTTACTCGGGAGGGCGTTTAAATGGCTACACCTTC; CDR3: CASSYSGGRLNGYTF
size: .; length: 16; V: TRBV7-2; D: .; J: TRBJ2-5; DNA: TGTGCCAGCAGCTTAGCCCAGACAGTAGGGCAAGAGACCCAGTACTTC; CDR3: CASSLAQTVGQETQYF
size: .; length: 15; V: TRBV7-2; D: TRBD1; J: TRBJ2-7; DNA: TGTGCCAGCAGCATGGGGACAGGAAATTCCTACGAGCAGTACTTC; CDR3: CASSMGTGNSYEQYF
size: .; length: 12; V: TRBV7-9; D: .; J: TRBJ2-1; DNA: TGTGCCAGCAGCTTTAACTGGGATGAGCAGTTCTTC; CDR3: CASSFNWDEQFF
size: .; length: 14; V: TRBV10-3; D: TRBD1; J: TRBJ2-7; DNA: TGTGCCAGCGCACCGGGACAGGGATACTACGAGCAGTACTTC; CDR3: CASAPGQGYYEQYF
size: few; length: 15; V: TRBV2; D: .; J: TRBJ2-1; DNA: TGTGCCAGCCCGCGGGGCGGCGGCTCCTACAATGAGCAGTTCTTC; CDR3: CASPRGGGSYNEQFF
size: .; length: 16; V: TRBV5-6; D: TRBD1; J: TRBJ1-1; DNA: TGTGCCAGCAGCTTTGACAGGGGATGGGTGAACACTGAAGCTTTCTTT; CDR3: CASSFDRGWVNTEAFF
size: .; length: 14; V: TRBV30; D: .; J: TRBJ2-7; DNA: TGTGCCTATTCCTTTCCGGGATCGACCTACGAGCAGTACTTC; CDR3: CAYSFPGSTYEQYF
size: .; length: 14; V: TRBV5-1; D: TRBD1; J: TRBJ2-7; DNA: TGCGCCAGCAGCCCTCGGACAGGGGACTACGAGCAGTACTTC; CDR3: CASSPRTGDYEQYF
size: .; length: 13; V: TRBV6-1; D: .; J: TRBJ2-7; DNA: TGTGCCAGCAGTGAAAGGGACCCCTACGAGCAGTACTTC; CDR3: CASSERDPYEQYF
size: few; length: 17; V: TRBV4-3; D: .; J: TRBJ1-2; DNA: TGCGCCAGCAGCCGGGGCGGGCCCTCTACCCGCTTATGGGGCTACACCTTC; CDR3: CASSRGGPSTRLWGYTF
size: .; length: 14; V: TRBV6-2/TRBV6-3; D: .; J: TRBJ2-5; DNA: TGTGCCAGCAAGGGGACGGTTAAGGGAGAGACCCAGTACTTC; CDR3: CASKGTVKGETQYF
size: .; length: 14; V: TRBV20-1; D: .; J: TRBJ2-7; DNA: TGCAGTGCTAGCTTTAGGAGCTCCTACAATGAGCAGTACTTC; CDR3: CSASFRSSYNEQYF
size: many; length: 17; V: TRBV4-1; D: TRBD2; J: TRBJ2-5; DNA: TGCGCCAGCAGCCAAGGTTCTAGCGGGGCGTACCAAGAGACCCAGTACTTC; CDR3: CASSQGSSGAYQETQYF
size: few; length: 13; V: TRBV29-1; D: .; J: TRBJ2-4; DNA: TGCAGCGTGGGTCCGACAGCACTAAACATTCAGTACTTC; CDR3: CSVGPTALNIQYF
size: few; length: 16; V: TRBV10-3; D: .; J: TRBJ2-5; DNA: TGTGCCATCAGCGATCTCACCGGGACAAGGGGAGAGACCCAGTACTTC; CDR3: CAISDLTGTRGETQYF
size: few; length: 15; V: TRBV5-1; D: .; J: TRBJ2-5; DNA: TGCGCCAGCAGCTCGGCGGGGGCCCTGTATGAGACCCAGTACTTC; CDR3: CASSSAGALYETQYF
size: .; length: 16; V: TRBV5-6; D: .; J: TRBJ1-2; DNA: TGTGCCAGCAGCCATCAACCACAGGGAGATTTCTATGGCTACACCTTC; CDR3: CASSHQPQGDFYGYTF
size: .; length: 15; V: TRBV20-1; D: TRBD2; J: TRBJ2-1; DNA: TGCAGTGCTACGGGCCGGGGGGGGCTCGACAATGAGCAGTTCTTC; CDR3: CSATGRGGLDNEQFF
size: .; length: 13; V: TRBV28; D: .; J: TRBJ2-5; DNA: TGTGCCAGCCTACAACAGGAGAAAGAGACCCAGTACTTC; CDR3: CASLQQEKETQYF
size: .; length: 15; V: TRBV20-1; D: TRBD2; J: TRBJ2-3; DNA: TGCAGTGCTAGAGGCGATGTAGCGGGGGTCTATACGCAGTATTTT; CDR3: CSARGDVAGVYTQYF
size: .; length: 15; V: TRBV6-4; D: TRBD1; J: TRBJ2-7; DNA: TGTGCCAGCAGTGACAATCGGACAGGGGAGGACGAGCAGTACTTC; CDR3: CASSDNRTGEDEQYF
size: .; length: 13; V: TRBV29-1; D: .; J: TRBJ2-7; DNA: TGCAGCGCAACGGGCGGGCCGGGCTACGAGCAGTACTTC; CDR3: CSATGGPGYEQYF
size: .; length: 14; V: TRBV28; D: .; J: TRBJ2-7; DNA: TGTGCCAGCAGTTTAATGCAGGCCGCCTACGAGCAGTACTTC; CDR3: CASSLMQAAYEQYF